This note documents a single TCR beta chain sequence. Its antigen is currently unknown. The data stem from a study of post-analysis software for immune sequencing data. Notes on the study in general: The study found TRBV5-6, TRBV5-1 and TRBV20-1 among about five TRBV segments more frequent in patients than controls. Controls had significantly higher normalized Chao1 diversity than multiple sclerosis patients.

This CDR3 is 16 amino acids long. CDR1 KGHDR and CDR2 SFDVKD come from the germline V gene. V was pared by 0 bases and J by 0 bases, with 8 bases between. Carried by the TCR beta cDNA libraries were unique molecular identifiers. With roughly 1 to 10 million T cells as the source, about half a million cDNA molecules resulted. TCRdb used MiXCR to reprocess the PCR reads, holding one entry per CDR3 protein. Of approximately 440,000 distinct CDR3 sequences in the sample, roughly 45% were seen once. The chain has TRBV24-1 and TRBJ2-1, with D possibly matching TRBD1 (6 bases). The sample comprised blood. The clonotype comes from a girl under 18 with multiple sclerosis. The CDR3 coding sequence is TGTGCCACCAGTGATTTGGGGACATTCTCCTACAATGAGCAGTTCTTC. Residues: CATSDLGTFSYNEQFF.